Below are 18 T cell receptor beta chains sequenced from a single sample in a study of PD-L1 blockade in urothelial cancer. Sequencing used immunoSEQ multiplex PCR; TCRdb keeps in-frame clones, though not all of them. The sample has tens of thousands of clones, 81% seen once. The sequenced sample was PBMCs, obtained around atezolizumab (anti-PD-L1) treatment. These receptors were taken from a man in his 70s with urothelial cancer.

This clone showed up just once. The chain couples TRBV9 to TRBJ1-2, with D possibly being TRBD1 (5 bases). Germline CDR1 SGDLS, CDR2 YYNGEE. CDR3 length: 15 amino acids. V was pared by 0 bases and J by 7 bases, with 16 bases between. For the CDR3, the DNA is TGTGCCAGCAGCGTAGTCGGAGGGGTTGGGGGTGGCTACACCTTC. Translation gives CASSVVGGVGGGYTF.

The rearrangement uses TRBV7-9 and TRBJ1-2, with D perhaps matching TRBD1 (5 bases). Germline CDR1 reads SEHNR; CDR2 reads FQNEAQ (reference sequence). This CDR3 is built from 11 residues. V was cut by 5 bases and J by 10 bases, with 11 bases left in between. CDR3 sequence: CASSADSDYTF. The CDR3 nucleotides are TGTGCCAGCAGCGCAGACAGCGACTACACCTTC. The whole variable domain, remainder taken from reference TRBV7-9 and TRBJ1-2, is DTGVSQNPRHKITKRGQNVTFRCDPISEHNRLYWYRQTLGQGPEFLTYFQNEAQLEKSRLLSDRFSAERPKGSFSTLEIQRTEQGDSAMYLCASSADSDYTFGSGTRLTVV.

The table lists this clone with a few counts. The V and J genes are TRBV20-1 and TRBJ2-4; unclear D gene. The germline V gene encodes CDR1 DFQATT and CDR2 SNEGSKA (reference sequence). Trimming cost V 6 bases and J 9 bases, with 12 bases left between them. The CDR3 runs 11 residues. CDR3 sequence: CSAVLSGIQYF. The DNA of the CDR3 is TGCAGTGCCGTCCTATCGGGCATTCAGTACTTC.

This chain uses TRBV6-5 with TRBJ2-1; 7 bases align to TRBD2. Losses at the gene ends were 6 bases for V and 5 bases for J; bases not matched to a gene: 10. The CDR3 totals 15 residues. CDR1 is MNHEY and CDR2 is SVGAGI in the germline V gene. CDR3 sequence reads: CASSARAGGNNEQFF. The DNA for the CDR3 is TGTGCCAGCAGCGCACGGGCCGGGGGGAACAATGAGCAGTTCTTC.

The sample holds one count of this clone. The gene calls are TRBV2 and TRBJ2-3, with 7 bases that match TRBD2. Per germline, CDR1 SNHLY and CDR2 FYNNEI. The length of the CDR3 is 16 residues. V dropped 7 bases and J dropped 1; count of bases not matched to a gene: 11. CDR3 region: CASTPWGGRGTDTQYF. The CDR3 bases are TGTGCCAGCACCCCATGGGGCGGGAGAGGCACAGATACGCAGTATTTT.

The chain employs TRBV11-2 and TRBJ2-3; TRBD2 is a possible D gene (6 bases). Per the germline V gene, CDR1 is SGHAT and CDR2 is FQNNGV. Trimming pared 0 bases from V and 2 bases from J, leaving 12 bases between. The CDR3 covers 16 residues. The CDR3 region is CASSLDRSGLTDTQYF. In DNA, the CDR3 is TGTGCCAGCAGCTTAGATAGAAGCGGGCTCACAGATACGCAGTATTTT.

V usage is TRBV5-1 and J usage is TRBJ2-3, with TRBD2 matching over 9 bases. CDR3 size: 14 residues. With 2 bases clipped from V and 6 bases from J, the junction kept 4 bases outside the gene matches. The germline CDR1 and CDR2 sequences are SGHRS and YFSETQ. The CDR3 protein is CASSFIAGVDTQYF. The CDR3 DNA sequence: TGCGCCAGCAGCTTCATAGCGGGAGTGGATACGCAGTATTTT.

CDR3 region: CASKNEPSGNTIYF. Here the CDR3 DNA reads TGCGCCAGCAAGAACGAGCCCTCTGGAAACACCATATATTTT. The chain carries TRBV4-1 and TRBJ1-3; D gene unclear. Germline V gives CDR1 MGHRA, CDR2 YSYEKL. V dropped 7 bases and J dropped 0 bases, with 10 bases sitting between them. The CDR3 loop spans 14 amino acids.

The chain links TRBV7-9 to TRBJ2-7, with 8 bases lining up with TRBD2. Per the germline V gene, CDR1 is SEHNR and CDR2 is FQNEAQ (reference sequence). Trimming at V came to 7 bases and at J to 5 bases, leaving 10 bases not matched to a gene. There are 14 residues in the CDR3. The CDR3 DNA reads as TGTGCCAGCACCAAGACCTACGGGAGGGACGAGCAGTACTTC. Its protein is CASTKTYGRDEQYF.

This clone has just one count. CDR3 DNA sequence: TGTGCCAGCAGTCTAGCGGGTAGTGAGCAGTTCTTC. Translated, it gives CASSLAGSEQFF. The chain couples TRBV27 to TRBJ2-1; 8 nucleotides line up with TRBD2. CDR1 and CDR2 from the germline V gene are MNHEY and SMNVEV (reference sequence). V gave up 5 bases and J gave up 9 bases; unmatched junction bases: 3. The CDR3 runs to 12 residues.

The V and J genes are TRBV7-8 and TRBJ1-5; TRBD1 is a possible D gene (6 bases). Germline V gives CDR1 SGHVS, CDR2 FQNEAQ. The CDR3 sequence is 13 residues long. V dropped 5 bases and J dropped 4 bases, with 9 bases sitting between them. The CDR3 bases are TGTGCCAGCAGCCTCGACAGGAATCAGCCCCAGCATTTT. Protein sequence: CASSLDRNQPQHF.

V usage is TRBV29-1 and J usage is TRBJ2-3; TRBD2 might be the D (5 bases). This CDR3 region has 14 residues. The germline gives CDR1 SQVTM, CDR2 ANQGSEA. The germline V and J ends were trimmed by 3 bases and 2 bases, with 12 bases remaining between them. CDR3 sequence (DNA): TGCAGCGTTGAGACGCTAGCTATCACAGATACGCAGTATTTT. Its protein product is CSVETLAITDTQYF.

The V call is TRBV11-1, the J call TRBJ2-1; TRBD1 agrees at 7 bases. Trimming at V came to 4 bases and at J to 7 bases, leaving 1 base not matched to a gene. CDR1 SGHAT and CDR2 FQDESV come from the germline V gene (reference sequence). This CDR3 spans 12 amino acids. The CDR3 region is CASSSQGNEQFF. As DNA, the CDR3 is TGTGCCAGCAGCTCACAGGGGAATGAGCAGTTCTTC.

The chain is built from TRBV7-9 and TRBJ2-1; no clear D gene. The CDR3 sequence is 15 residues long. The V end lost 3 bases, the J end lost 4 bases, and 13 bases lay between the germline ends. Germline V gives CDR1 SEHNR, CDR2 FQNEAQ (reference sequence). In DNA form, the CDR3 reads TGTGCCAGCAGCTTCTCGCGCGCTTTATACAATGAGCAGTTCTTC. It is translated as CASSFSRALYNEQFF.

This rearrangement joins TRBV2 to TRBJ2-1; maybe TRBD2 (5 bases). CDR1 is SNHLY, CDR2 FYNNEI, per germline. The CDR3 totals 14 residues. The ends were cut back, 6 bases at V and 8 bases at J, with 17 bases in the middle. CDR3 in DNA: TGTGCCAGCAGGATCTACGGACTTACGGATGAGCAGTTCTTC. Its protein product is CASRIYGLTDEQFF.

This chain connects TRBV9 to TRBJ2-3; 8 bases match TRBD2. CDR1 and CDR2 from the germline V gene are SGDLS and YYNGEE. This CDR3 region has 17 residues. V was pared by 4 bases and J by 7 bases, with 17 bases of the junction left unmatched. CDR3: CASSSWGLAGGSNTQYF. In DNA form, the CDR3 reads TGTGCCAGCAGCTCATGGGGGCTCGCGGGAGGTTCGAATACGCAGTATTTT.

This clone appeared a single time. The chain has TRBV7-9 and TRBJ1-1; D might be TRBD1 (5 bases). The CDR3 length is 13 residues. CDR1 SEHNR and CDR2 FQNEAQ come from the germline V gene (reference sequence). V shed 5 bases and J shed 0 bases, with 7 bases lying between them. CDR3 residues: CASSDRMNTEAFF. Here the CDR3 DNA reads TGTGCCAGCAGCGACAGAATGAACACTGAAGCTTTCTTT.

The genes are TRBV11-2 and TRBJ2-1, with 8 bases that match TRBD2. Germline values: CDR1 SGHAT, CDR2 FQNNGV. The CDR3 spans 19 residues. The J segment lost 7 bases and the V segment lost 4 bases, leaving 21 bases of the junction unmatched. DNA for the CDR3: TGTGCCAGCAGCTCGGGACTCAGGAGGGGCCAGCGGGAGAGGAATGAGCAGTTCTTC. Residues: CASSSGLRRGQRERNEQFF.